Listed below are T cell receptor beta chains from one sample, sequenced in a study of blood T cell repertoires in COVID-19. The protocol was immunoSEQ multiplex PCR, while the TCRdb copy is restricted to in-frame clones and leaves out a portion. The sample contains about 99,000 clones, approximately 87% of which appear only once. The sequenced sample consisted of peripheral blood. The receptors stem from a human donor in a cohort sampled during active or convalescent COVID-19. Both conserved end residues are part of each CDR3. Each record gives: V gene, J gene, D gene, clone size, CDR3 DNA, CDR3 protein. A D gene is named only where the DNA matches it firmly. The size field is filled for only some rows; it gives once, few, many or a size class.

V: TRBV12-3/TRBV12-4
J: TRBJ1-1
D: TRBD1
size: NA
DNA: TGTGCCAGCAGTTTAGACAGGGGGCAGGTAGCTTTCTTT
CDR3: CASSLDRGQVAFF

V: TRBV6-5
J: TRBJ1-6
D: TRBD1
size: NA
DNA: TGTGCCAGCAGTCGGGACAGGGATAATTCACCCCTCCACTTT
CDR3: CASSRDRDNSPLHF

V: TRBV5-1
J: TRBJ2-2
D: NA
size: NA
DNA: TGCGCCAGCAGCTTCGGGACTTTCGGGGAGCTGTTTTTT
CDR3: CASSFGTFGELFF

V: TRBV29-1
J: TRBJ2-5
D: NA
size: NA
DNA: TGCAGCGTTGTACGTCGTGGCTACCAAGAGACCCAGTACTTC
CDR3: CSVVRRGYQETQYF

V: TRBV7-9
J: TRBJ2-5
D: NA
size: NA
DNA: TGTGCCGGGTCTTACTCGGGAGACAACAGGTACCAAGAGACCCAGTACTTC
CDR3: CAGSYSGDNRYQETQYF

V: TRBV4-2
J: TRBJ1-3
D: TRBD1
size: NA
DNA: TGTGCCAGCAGCCAACAGGGACAGGGGGCAGGAGGAAACACCATATATTTT
CDR3: CASSQQGQGAGGNTIYF

V: TRBV7-6
J: TRBJ2-2
D: TRBD1
size: NA
DNA: TGTGCCAGCAGCTTAGCGCGGAGGGGGACAGGGGACACCGGGGAGCTGTTTTTT
CDR3: CASSLARRGTGDTGELFF

V: TRBV19
J: TRBJ2-2
D: NA
size: NA
DNA: TGTGCCAGTGCCTCGGGGGGCCTTAACACCGGGGAGCTGTTTTTT
CDR3: CASASGGLNTGELFF

V: TRBV14
J: TRBJ1-4
D: NA
size: medium-sized
DNA: TGTGCCAGCAGCCAAGTATCGGCAGGGCGTGAAAAACTGTTTTTT
CDR3: CASSQVSAGREKLFF

V: TRBV2
J: TRBJ2-1
D: TRBD1
size: NA
DNA: TGTGCCAGTGGGATGGGGACAGGGTCTTTTGAGCAGTTCTTC
CDR3: CASGMGTGSFEQFF

V: TRBV28
J: TRBJ1-4
D: NA
size: NA
DNA: TGTGCCAGCAGCCTATCAAGGGGGACTAATGAAAAACTGTTTTTT
CDR3: CASSLSRGTNEKLFF

V: TRBV5-5
J: TRBJ1-3
D: NA
size: NA
DNA: TGTGCCAGCAGCTCGGAGAGCTTCTCTGGAAACACCATATATTTT
CDR3: CASSSESFSGNTIYF

V: TRBV4-1
J: TRBJ2-1
D: TRBD2
size: NA
DNA: TGCGCCAGCAGCCAGGTACTAGCGGCCAGCTCCTACAATGAGCAGTTCTTC
CDR3: CASSQVLAASSYNEQFF

V: TRBV15
J: TRBJ1-2
D: TRBD1
size: NA
DNA: TGTGCCACCAGCAGAGACCTGGACAGGGATTATGGCTACACCTTC
CDR3: CATSRDLDRDYGYTF

V: TRBV28
J: TRBJ2-3
D: TRBD2
size: NA
DNA: TGTGCCAGCAGTTTATTGGGGACTAACACAGATACGCAGTATTTT
CDR3: CASSLLGTNTDTQYF

V: TRBV15
J: TRBJ2-3
D: NA
size: NA
DNA: TGTGCCACCAGCAGGGGGGGATTTGCAGATACGCAGTATTTT
CDR3: CATSRGGFADTQYF

V: TRBV12-3/TRBV12-4
J: TRBJ1-3
D: NA
size: NA
DNA: TGTGCCAGCAGTTTTGGGGGCAGAAACACCATATATTTT
CDR3: CASSFGGRNTIYF

V: TRBV11-2
J: TRBJ1-2
D: NA
size: NA
DNA: TGTGCCAGCAGCTTAGAACGGGATACTGGCTACACCTTC
CDR3: CASSLERDTGYTF

V: TRBV10-3
J: TRBJ2-2
D: TRBD1
size: NA
DNA: TGTGCCAGTGCACACAGGGGGCGCGTGAACACCGGGGAGCTGTTTTTT
CDR3: CASAHRGRVNTGELFF

V: TRBV6-5
J: TRBJ2-2
D: NA
size: NA
DNA: TGTGCCAGCAGTTACGGGGGGACCGGCACCGGGGAGCTGTTTTTT
CDR3: CASSYGGTGTGELFF

V: TRBV24-1
J: TRBJ2-7
D: TRBD1
size: NA
DNA: TGTGCCACCAGTGAGGGACAGGGGAGGAAGCAGTACTTC
CDR3: CATSEGQGRKQYF

V: TRBV5-6
J: TRBJ1-2
D: TRBD1
size: NA
DNA: TGTGCCAGCAGCTCGACAGGGTATGGCTACACCTTC
CDR3: CASSSTGYGYTF

V: TRBV10-3
J: TRBJ1-1
D: TRBD1
size: NA
DNA: TGTGCCATCAGCCCGACAGGGGCAAGGAACACTGAAGCTTTCTTT
CDR3: CAISPTGARNTEAFF

V: TRBV9
J: TRBJ2-4
D: TRBD2
size: NA
DNA: TGTGCCAGCAGCGCGACTAGCGGGGGGGACATAGCCAAAAACATTCAGTACTTC
CDR3: CASSATSGGDIAKNIQYF

V: TRBV6-5
J: TRBJ1-4
D: TRBD1
size: NA
DNA: TGTGCCAGCGGGACGGACAGGGGGCAGGGAAAACTGTTTTTT
CDR3: CASGTDRGQGKLFF

V: TRBV18
J: TRBJ1-2
D: TRBD1
size: few
DNA: TGTGCCAGCTCACCTGAGACAGGGGGCCTTGATGGCTACACCTTC
CDR3: CASSPETGGLDGYTF

V: TRBV11-2
J: TRBJ2-1
D: TRBD2
size: NA
DNA: TGTGCCAGCAGCTCTCCCGGGACTAGCGGTTACAATGAGCAGTTCTTC
CDR3: CASSSPGTSGYNEQFF

V: TRBV5-1
J: TRBJ1-2
D: TRBD1
size: NA
DNA: TGCGCCAGCAGCGCCGGACAGGGGGCAGTGGGCTACACCTTC
CDR3: CASSAGQGAVGYTF

V: TRBV7-2
J: TRBJ1-5
D: NA
size: few
DNA: TGTGCCAGCAGCAGCAGGGTGGGGGGTGATCAGCCCCAGCATTTT
CDR3: CASSSRVGGDQPQHF

V: TRBV3-1/TRBV3-2
J: TRBJ1-3
D: NA
size: NA
DNA: TGTGCCAGCAGCCTAGGGACATTTGGAAACACCATATATTTT
CDR3: CASSLGTFGNTIYF

V: TRBV30
J: TRBJ2-1
D: TRBD1
size: NA
DNA: TGTGCCTGGAGGGGGGACAGGGGGTTGGGCAATGAGCAGTTCTTC
CDR3: CAWRGDRGLGNEQFF

V: TRBV18
J: TRBJ1-1
D: NA
size: NA
DNA: TGTGCCAGCTCACCCGGGAACATGAACACTGAAGCTTTCTTT
CDR3: CASSPGNMNTEAFF

V: TRBV3-1/TRBV3-2
J: TRBJ2-2
D: NA
size: NA
DNA: TGTGCCAGCAGCCAAGGAGGGTCTTACACCGGGGAGCTGTTTTTT
CDR3: CASSQGGSYTGELFF

V: TRBV19
J: TRBJ1-1
D: TRBD1
size: NA
DNA: TGTGCCAGTAGTATAGATCGACAGGGAGGAGGTACTGAAGCTTTCTTT
CDR3: CASSIDRQGGGTEAFF

V: TRBV13
J: TRBJ1-4
D: NA
size: NA
DNA: TGTGCCAGCAGCTTTTTCGGGGGTGGTGAAAAACTGTTTTTT
CDR3: CASSFFGGGEKLFF

V: TRBV11-1
J: TRBJ2-5
D: TRBD1
size: NA
DNA: TGTGCCAGCAGCTCACTGACAGGGGGCGTAGAGACCCAGTACTTC
CDR3: CASSSLTGGVETQYF

V: TRBV11-3
J: TRBJ2-7
D: NA
size: NA
DNA: TGTGCCAGCAGCTTAGCGCCGGGGGGCACCTACGAGCAGTACTTC
CDR3: CASSLAPGGTYEQYF

V: TRBV12-5
J: TRBJ2-1
D: TRBD1
size: NA
DNA: TGTGCTAGTGGTGGAGGCCGGACAGGGGTAGATGAGCAGTTCTTC
CDR3: CASGGGRTGVDEQFF

V: TRBV4-2
J: TRBJ1-3
D: NA
size: NA
DNA: TGTGCCAGCACCCAAGACCCGGGGGGCTCTGGAAACACCATATATTTT
CDR3: CASTQDPGGSGNTIYF

V: TRBV10-2
J: TRBJ2-1
D: NA
size: NA
DNA: TGCGCCAGCAGGGACAGCTACAATGAGCAGTTCTTC
CDR3: CASRDSYNEQFF

V: TRBV6-6
J: TRBJ2-7
D: TRBD1
size: NA
DNA: TGTGCCAGCAGTTACGGACAGGGGTTTGAGTACGAGCAGTACTTC
CDR3: CASSYGQGFEYEQYF